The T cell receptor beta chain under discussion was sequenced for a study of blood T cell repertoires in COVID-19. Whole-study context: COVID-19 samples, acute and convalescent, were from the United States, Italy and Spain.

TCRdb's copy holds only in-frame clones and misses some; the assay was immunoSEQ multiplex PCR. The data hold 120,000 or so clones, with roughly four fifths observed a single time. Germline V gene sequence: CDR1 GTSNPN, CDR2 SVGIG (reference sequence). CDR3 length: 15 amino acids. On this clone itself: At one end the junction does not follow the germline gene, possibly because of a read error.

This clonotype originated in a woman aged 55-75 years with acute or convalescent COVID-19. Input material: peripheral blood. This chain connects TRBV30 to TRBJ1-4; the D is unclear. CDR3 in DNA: TGTGCCTGGAGTGTGCCCGCAGTAGCTAAAGAAAAACTGTTTTTT. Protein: CAWSVPAVAKEKLFF.